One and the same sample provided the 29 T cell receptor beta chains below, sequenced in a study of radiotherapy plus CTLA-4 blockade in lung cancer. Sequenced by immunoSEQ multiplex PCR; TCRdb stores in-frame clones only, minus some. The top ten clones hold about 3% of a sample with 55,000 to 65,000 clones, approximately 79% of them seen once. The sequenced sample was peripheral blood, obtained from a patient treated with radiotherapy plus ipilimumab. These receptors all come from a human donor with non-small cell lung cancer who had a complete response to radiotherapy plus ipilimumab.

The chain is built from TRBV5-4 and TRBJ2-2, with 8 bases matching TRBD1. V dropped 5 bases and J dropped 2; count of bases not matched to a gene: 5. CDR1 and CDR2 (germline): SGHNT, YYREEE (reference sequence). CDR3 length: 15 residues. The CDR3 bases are TGTGCCAGCAGTCAAGGGACAGGCAACACCGGGGAGCTGTTTTTT. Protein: CASSQGTGNTGELFF.

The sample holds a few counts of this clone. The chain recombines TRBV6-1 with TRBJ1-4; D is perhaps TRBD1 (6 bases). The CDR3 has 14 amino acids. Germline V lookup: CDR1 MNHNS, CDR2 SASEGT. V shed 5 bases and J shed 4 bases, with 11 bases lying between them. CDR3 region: CASSKTGFNEKLFF. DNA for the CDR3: TGTGCCAGCAGTAAAACAGGGTTTAATGAAAAACTGTTTTTT.

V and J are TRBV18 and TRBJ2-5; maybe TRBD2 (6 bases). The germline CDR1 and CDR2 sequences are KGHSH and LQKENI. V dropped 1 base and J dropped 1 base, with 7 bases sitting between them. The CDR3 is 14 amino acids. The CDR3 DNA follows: TGTGCCAGCTCACCACAGGAGGGCCAAGAGACCCAGTACTTC. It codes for CASSPQEGQETQYF.

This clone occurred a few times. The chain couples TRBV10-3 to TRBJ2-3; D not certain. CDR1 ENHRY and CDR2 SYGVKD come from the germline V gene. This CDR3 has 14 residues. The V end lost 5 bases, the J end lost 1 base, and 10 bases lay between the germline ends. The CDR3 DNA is TGTGCCATCAGTCCGGGTATGGGCACAGATACGCAGTATTTT. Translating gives CAISPGMGTDTQYF.

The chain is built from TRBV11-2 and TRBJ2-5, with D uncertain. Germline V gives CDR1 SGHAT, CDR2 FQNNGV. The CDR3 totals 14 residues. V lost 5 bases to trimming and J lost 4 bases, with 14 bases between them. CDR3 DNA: TGTGCCAGCAGCCCTGGCCTAGGCGGAGAGACCCAGTACTTC. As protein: CASSPGLGGETQYF.

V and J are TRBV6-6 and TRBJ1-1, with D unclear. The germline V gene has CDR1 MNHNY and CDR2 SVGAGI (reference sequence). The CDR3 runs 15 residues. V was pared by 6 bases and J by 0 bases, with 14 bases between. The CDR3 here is CASRPPRGVNTEAFF. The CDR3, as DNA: TGTGCCAGCAGGCCACCGAGAGGAGTGAACACTGAAGCTTTCTTT.

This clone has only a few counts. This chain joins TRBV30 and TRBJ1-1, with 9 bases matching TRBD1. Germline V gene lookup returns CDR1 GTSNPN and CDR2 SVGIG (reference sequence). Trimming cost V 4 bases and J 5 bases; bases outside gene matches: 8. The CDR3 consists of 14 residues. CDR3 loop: CAWNTWDRETEAFF. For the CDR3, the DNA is TGTGCCTGGAATACCTGGGACAGGGAGACTGAAGCTTTCTTT.

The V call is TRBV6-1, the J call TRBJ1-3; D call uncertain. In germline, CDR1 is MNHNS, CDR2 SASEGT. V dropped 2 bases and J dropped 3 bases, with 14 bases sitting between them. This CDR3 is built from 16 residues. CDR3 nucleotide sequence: TGTGCCAGCAGTGAAATCCTCGGCTCGGGTGGAAACACCATATATTTT. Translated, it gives CASSEILGSGGNTIYF.

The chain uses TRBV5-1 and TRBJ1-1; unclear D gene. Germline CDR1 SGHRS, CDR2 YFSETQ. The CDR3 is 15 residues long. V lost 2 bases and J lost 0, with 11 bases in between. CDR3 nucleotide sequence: TGCGCCAGCAGCTTTAAGGGAGACATGAACACTGAAGCTTTCTTT. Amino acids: CASSFKGDMNTEAFF.

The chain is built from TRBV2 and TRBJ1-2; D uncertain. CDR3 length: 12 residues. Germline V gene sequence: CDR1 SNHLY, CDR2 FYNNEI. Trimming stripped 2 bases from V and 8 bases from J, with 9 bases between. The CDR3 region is CASSEFGRGYTF. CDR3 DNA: TGTGCCAGCAGTGAATTTGGGAGGGGCTACACCTTC.

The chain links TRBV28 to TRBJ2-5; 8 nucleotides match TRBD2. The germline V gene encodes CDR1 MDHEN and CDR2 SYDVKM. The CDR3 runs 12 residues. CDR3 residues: CAYLGRAGEQYF. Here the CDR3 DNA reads TGTGCTTACCTCGGGAGGGCGGGTGAGCAGTACTTC.

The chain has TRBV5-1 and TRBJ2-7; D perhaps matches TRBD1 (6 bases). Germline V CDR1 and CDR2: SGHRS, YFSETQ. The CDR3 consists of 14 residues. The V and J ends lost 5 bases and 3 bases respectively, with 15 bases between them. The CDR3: CASRRPGAHYEQYF. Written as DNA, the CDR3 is TGCGCCAGCAGGAGGCCAGGGGCCCACTACGAGCAGTACTTC.

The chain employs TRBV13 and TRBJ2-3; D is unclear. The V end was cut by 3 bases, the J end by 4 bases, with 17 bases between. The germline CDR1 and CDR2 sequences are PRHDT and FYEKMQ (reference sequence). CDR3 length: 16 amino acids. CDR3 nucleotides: TGTGCCAGCAGCTTTTACCGGTTTACGTCGGCAGATACGCAGTATTTT. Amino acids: CASSFYRFTSADTQYF. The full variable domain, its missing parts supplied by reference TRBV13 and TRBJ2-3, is AAGVIQSPRHLIKEKRETATLKCYPIPRHDTVYWYQQGPGQDPQFLISFYEKMQSDKGSIPDRFSAQQFSDYHSELNMSSLELGDSALYFCASSFYRFTSADTQYFGPGTRLTVL.

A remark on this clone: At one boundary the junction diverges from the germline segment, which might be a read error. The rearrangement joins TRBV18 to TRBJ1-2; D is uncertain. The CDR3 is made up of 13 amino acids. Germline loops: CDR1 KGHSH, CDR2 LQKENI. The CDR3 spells CASSPNANYDYTF. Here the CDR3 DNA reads TGTGCCAGCTCACCAAACGCTAACTATGACTACACCTTC.

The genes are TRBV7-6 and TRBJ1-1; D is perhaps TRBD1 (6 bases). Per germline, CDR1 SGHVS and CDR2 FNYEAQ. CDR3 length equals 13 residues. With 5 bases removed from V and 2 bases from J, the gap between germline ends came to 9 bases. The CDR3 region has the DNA TGTGCCAGCAGCACACAGGGAAACACTGAAGCTTTCTTT. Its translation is CASSTQGNTEAFF.

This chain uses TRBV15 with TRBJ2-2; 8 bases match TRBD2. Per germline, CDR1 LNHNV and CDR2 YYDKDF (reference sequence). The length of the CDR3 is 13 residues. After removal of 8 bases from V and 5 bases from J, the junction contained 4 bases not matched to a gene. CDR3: CATGGRRTGELFF. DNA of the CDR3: TGTGCCACCGGCGGGAGGAGGACCGGGGAGCTGTTTTTT. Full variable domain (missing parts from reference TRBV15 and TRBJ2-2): DAMVIQNPRYQVTQFGKPVTLSCSQTLNHNVMYWYQQKSSQAPKLLFHYYDKDFNNEADTPDNFQSRRPNTSFCFLDIRSPGLGDTAMYLCATGGRRTGELFFGEGSRLTVL.

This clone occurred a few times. CDR3 DNA sequence: TGTGCCAGCAGTGAAAATTTCAGGGGCCTCGGCGATGAGCAGTTCTTC. Its translation: CASSENFRGLGDEQFF. The gene calls are TRBV2 and TRBJ2-1, with a possible D match to TRBD1 (6 bases). This CDR3 is 16 amino acids long. With 2 bases removed from V and 8 bases from J, the gap between germline ends came to 19 bases. CDR1 and CDR2 from the germline V gene are SNHLY and FYNNEI.

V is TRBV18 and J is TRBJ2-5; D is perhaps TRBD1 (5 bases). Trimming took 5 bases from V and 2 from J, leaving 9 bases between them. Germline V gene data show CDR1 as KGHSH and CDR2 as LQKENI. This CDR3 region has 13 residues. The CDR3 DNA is TGTGCCAGCTCATTAAACAGGCAAGAGACCCAGTACTTC. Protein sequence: CASSLNRQETQYF.

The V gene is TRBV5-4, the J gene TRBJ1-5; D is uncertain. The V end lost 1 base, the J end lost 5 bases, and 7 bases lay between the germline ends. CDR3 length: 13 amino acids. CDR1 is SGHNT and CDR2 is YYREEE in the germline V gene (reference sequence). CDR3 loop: CASSLFGDQPQHF. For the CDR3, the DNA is TGTGCCAGCAGCTTGTTTGGAGATCAGCCCCAGCATTTT.

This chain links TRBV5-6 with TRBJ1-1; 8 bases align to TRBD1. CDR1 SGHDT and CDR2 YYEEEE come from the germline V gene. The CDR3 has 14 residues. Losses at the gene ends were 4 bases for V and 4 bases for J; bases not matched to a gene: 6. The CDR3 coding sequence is TGTGCCAGCAGCGGCAGGGGGCTCGGCACTGAAGCTTTCTTT. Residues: CASSGRGLGTEAFF.

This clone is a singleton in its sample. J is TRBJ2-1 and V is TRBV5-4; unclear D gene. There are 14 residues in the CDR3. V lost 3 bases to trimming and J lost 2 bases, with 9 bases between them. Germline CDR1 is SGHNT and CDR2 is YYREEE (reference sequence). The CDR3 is CASSSSSAYNEQFF. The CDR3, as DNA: TGTGCCAGCAGCTCCTCCTCGGCCTACAATGAGCAGTTCTTC.

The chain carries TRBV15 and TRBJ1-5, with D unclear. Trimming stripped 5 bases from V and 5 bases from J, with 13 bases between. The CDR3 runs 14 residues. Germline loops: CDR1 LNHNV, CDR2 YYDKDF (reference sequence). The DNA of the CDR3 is TGTGCCACCAGCCCGTATGAGGGTTATCAGCCCCAGCATTTT. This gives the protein CATSPYEGYQPQHF.

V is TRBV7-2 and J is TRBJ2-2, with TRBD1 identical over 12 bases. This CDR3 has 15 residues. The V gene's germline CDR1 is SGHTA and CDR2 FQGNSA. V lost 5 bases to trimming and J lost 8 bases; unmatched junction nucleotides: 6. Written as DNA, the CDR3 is TGTGCCAGCAGCCCGGGACAGGGGGCAGGTGGGGAGCTGTTTTTT. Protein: CASSPGQGAGGELFF.

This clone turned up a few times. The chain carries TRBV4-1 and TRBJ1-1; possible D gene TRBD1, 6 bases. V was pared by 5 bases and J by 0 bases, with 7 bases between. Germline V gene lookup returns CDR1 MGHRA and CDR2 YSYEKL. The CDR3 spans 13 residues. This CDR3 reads CASSGQLNTEAFF. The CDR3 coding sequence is TGCGCCAGCAGCGGACAGCTGAACACTGAAGCTTTCTTT.

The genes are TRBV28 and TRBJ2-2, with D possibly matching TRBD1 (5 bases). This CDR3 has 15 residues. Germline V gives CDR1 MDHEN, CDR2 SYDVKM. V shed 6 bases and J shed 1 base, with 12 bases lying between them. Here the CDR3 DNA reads TGTGCCAGCAGCCCCCACAGGCTGAACACCGGGGAGCTGTTTTTT. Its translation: CASSPHRLNTGELFF. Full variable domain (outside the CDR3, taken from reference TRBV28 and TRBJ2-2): DVKVTQSSRYLVKRTGEKVFLECVQDMDHENMFWYRQDPGLGLRLIYFSYDVKMKEKGDIPEGYSVSREKKERFSLILESASTNQTSMYLCASSPHRLNTGELFFGEGSRLTVL.

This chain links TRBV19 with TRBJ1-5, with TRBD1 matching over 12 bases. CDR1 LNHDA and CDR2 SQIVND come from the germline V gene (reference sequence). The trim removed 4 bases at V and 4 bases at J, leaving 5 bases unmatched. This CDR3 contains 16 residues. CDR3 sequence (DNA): TGTGCCAGTAGTACCGGGACAGGGGGCCGGAATCAGCCCCAGCATTTT. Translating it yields CASSTGTGGRNQPQHF.

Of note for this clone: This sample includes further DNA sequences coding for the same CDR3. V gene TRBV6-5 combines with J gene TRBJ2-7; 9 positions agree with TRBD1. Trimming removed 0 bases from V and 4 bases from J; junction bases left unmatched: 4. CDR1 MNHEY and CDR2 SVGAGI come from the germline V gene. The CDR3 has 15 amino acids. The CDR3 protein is CASSYSTGGIYEQYF. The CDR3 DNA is TGTGCCAGCAGTTACTCGACAGGGGGGATTTACGAGCAGTACTTC.

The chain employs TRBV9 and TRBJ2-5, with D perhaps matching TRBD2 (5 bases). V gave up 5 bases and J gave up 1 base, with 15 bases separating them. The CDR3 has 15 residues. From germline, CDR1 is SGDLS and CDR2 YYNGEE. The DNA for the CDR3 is TGTGCCAGCAGGCCCGGAGCGGCTGCCCAAGAGACCCAGTACTTC. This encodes CASRPGAAAQETQYF.

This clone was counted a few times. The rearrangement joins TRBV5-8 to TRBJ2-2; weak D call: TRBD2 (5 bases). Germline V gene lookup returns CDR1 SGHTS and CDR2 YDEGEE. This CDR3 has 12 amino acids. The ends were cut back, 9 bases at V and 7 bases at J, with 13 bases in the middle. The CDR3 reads CATTRAIGELFF. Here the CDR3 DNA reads TGTGCCACCACGCGGGCCATCGGGGAGCTGTTTTTT.